The clone carrying this T cell receptor (beta chain) was counted a single time. Its antigen is unknown. In TCRdb, the 5' RACE reads were re-called with MiXCR into one record per CDR3 protein. The data show about 890,000 distinct CDR3 sequences, about 12% seen once. This sample was taken from a study of identical twins. General study findings and limits: Abundant beta clonotypes from cord blood had fewer insertions, unlike memory repertoires, which showed none.

The V and J ends lost 1 base and 5 bases respectively, with 15 bases between them. Germline CDR1 LGHDT, CDR2 YNNKEL (reference sequence). This CDR3 region has 15 residues. These data were also filed under a second study, of yellow fever vaccine responses in identical twins.

This TCR derives from a woman in her late teens or twenties in good health. The chain has TRBV3-1 and TRBJ2-7; TRBD1 or TRBD2 may be the D gene (5 bases each). The source material was PBMCs. The CDR3 spells CASSQVGVLRNEQYF. The CDR3 DNA follows: TGTGCCAGCAGCCAAGTGGGGGTTTTAAGGAACGAGCAGTACTTC.